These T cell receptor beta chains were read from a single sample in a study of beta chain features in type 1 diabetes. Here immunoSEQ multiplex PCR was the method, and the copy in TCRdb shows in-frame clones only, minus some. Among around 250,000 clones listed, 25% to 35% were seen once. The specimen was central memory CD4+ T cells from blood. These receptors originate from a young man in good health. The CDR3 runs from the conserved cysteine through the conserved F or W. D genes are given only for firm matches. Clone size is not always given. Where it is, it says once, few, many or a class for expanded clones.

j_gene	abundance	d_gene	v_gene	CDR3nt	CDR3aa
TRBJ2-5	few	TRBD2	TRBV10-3	TGTGCCATCAGTGCGGGACTAGCGGGAGCAGAGGGGACCCAGTACTTC	CAISAGLAGAEGTQYF
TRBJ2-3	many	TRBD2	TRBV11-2	TGTGCCAGCAGCCCTGGACTAGCGGGGAGCACAGATACGCAGTATTTT	CASSPGLAGSTDTQYF
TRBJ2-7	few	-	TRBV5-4	TGTGCCAGCAGCCCTGCTCCCGGACGCGAGCAGTACTTC	CASSPAPGREQYF
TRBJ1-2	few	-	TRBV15	TGTGCCACCAGCAGAGACGGCTATGGCTACACCTTC	CATSRDGYGYTF
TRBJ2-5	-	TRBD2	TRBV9	TGTGCCAGCAGCGTAGGAACGGGAGGAGGACAAGAGACCCAGTACTTC	CASSVGTGGGQETQYF
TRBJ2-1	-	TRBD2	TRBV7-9	TGTGCCAGCAGCCCCCCCGGGCGGGGGGCTTTCAATGAGCAGTTCTTC	CASSPPGRGAFNEQFF
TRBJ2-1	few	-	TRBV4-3	TGCGCCAGCGGAGCGGAGCAATACAATGAGCAGTTCTTC	CASGAEQYNEQFF
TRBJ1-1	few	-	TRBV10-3	TGTGCCACCCGGAATAACACTGAAGCTTTCTTT	CATRNNTEAFF
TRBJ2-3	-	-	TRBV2	TGTGCCAGCAGTGAGCGGGGCTTTCTCAGTGATACGCAGTATTTT	CASSERGFLSDTQYF
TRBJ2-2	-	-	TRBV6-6	TGTGCCAGCAGCCACCCCGAGGGAGGCGGGGAGCTGTTTTTT	CASSHPEGGGELFF
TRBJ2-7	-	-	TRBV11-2	TGTGCCAGCAGCCCTAATAGCGGAGCCCGCTACGAGCAGTACTTC	CASSPNSGARYEQYF
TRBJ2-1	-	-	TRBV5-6	TGTGCCAGCAGCTCCCTTTACAATGAGCAGTTCTTC	CASSSLYNEQFF
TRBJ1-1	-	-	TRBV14	TGTGCCAGCAGCCAAATATGGGGTTCTGAAGCTTTCTTT	CASSQIWGSEAFF
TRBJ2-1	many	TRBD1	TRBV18	TGTGCCAGCTCACCACCAATCCTGGGACAGGGGGCAAATGAGCAGTTCTTC	CASSPPILGQGANEQFF
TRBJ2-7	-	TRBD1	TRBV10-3	TGTGCCAGCAGCGATAGCAACAGGGGGCATGCCTACGAGCAGTACTTC	CASSDSNRGHAYEQYF
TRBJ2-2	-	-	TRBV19	TGTGCCAGTAGTATAGGCAACAGGGAGTCCGGGGAGCTGTTTTTT	CASSIGNRESGELFF
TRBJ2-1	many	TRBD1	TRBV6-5	TGTGCCAGCAGCCAGGACAGGGGCAATGAGCAGTTCTTC	CASSQDRGNEQFF
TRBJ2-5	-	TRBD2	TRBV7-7	TGTGCCAGCAGCCCTGGGCGGGGGACTAGGTGGGAGACCCAGTACTTC	CASSPGRGTRWETQYF
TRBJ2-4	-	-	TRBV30	TGTGCCTGGAGGCGAGCGGCGACCCGGTCCCAAAACATTCAGTACTTC	CAWRRAATRSQNIQYF
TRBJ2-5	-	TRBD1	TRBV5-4	TGTGCCAGCAGTTTAACAGGGGGAGAGACCCAGTACTTC	CASSLTGGETQYF